This TCR beta chain was documented in a study of identical twins. General study results and limits: Cord blood beta clonotypes that were abundant carried fewer insertions, and memory repertoires showed no such trend. For out-of-frame beta sequences, excess twin sharing was weaker.

Worth noting for this clonotype: Its matching antigen is unknown.

Each CDR3 protein is one row after TCRdb ran MiXCR on the 5' RACE reads. The sample has roughly 720,000 distinct CDR3 sequences; 15% to 20% are singletons. Germline CDR1 and CDR2: SNHLY and FYNNEI. The CDR3 loop spans 17 amino acids. V was shortened by 5 bases and J by 5 bases, with 22 bases between the two germline ends. The same data also contributed to another study, on T cells expressing NK-cell markers. From that paper: CD8+ T cells in more than five donors included dominant NKG2C+ clonotypes at 1.0-7.0%.

Source material: PBMCs. The chain carries TRBV2 and TRBJ2-1; TRBD2 is a possible D gene (6 bases). This sequence was found in a woman aged 18-29 years in good health. The CDR3 spells CASSPRMQTRSHNEQFF. CDR3 sequence (DNA): TGTGCCAGCAGTCCCCGAATGCAGACTAGATCCCACAATGAGCAGTTCTTC.